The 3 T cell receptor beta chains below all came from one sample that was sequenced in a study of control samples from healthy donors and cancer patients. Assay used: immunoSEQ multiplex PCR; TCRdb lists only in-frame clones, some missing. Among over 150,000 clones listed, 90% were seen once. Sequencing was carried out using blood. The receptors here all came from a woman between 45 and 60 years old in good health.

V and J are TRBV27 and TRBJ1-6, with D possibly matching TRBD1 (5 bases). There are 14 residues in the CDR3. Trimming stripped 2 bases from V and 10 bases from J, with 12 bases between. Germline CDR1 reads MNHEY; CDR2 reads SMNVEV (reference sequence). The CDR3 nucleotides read TGTGCCAGCAGTTTAGCACGGGGGAGATCACCCCTCCACTTT. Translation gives CASSLARGRSPLHF.

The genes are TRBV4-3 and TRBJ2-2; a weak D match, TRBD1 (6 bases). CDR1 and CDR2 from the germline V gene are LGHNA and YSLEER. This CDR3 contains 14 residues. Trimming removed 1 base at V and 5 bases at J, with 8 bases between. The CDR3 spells CASSQGGGTGELFF. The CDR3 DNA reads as TGCGCCAGCAGCCAAGGAGGGGGAACCGGGGAGCTGTTTTTT.

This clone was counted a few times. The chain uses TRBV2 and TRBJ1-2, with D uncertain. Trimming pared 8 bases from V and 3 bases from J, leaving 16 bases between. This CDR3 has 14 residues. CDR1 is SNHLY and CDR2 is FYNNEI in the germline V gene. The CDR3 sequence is CASGAGRTHYGYTF. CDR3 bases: TGTGCCAGCGGAGCCGGCCGGACTCACTATGGCTACACCTTC.